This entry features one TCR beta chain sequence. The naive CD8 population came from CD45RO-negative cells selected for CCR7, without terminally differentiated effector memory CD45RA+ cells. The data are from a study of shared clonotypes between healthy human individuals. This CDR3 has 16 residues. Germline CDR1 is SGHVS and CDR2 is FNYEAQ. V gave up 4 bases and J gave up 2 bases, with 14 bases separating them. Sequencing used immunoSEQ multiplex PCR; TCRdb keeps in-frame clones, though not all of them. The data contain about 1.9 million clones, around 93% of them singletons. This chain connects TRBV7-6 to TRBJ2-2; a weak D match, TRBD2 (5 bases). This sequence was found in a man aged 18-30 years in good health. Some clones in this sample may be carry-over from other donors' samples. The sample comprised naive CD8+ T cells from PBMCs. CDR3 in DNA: TGTGCCAGCAGCTCCTGGAGGACTTCTAACACCGGGGAGCTGTTTTTT. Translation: CASSSWRTSNTGELFF.